Sequencing of this T cell receptor (beta chain) was carried out in a study of a mutant IDH1 vaccine in newly diagnosed glioma. Across the whole study: Initiation of the vaccine course occurred 4-6 weeks after radiotherapy alone, or alongside temozolomide cycles. Visits designated V12 and V13 were conducted at weeks 35 and 47, respectively.

Germline values: CDR1 GTSNPN, CDR2 SVGIG (reference sequence). The CDR3 sequence is 15 residues long. Deletions cut 4 bases from V and 8 bases from J, with 20 bases between. Note on this clone: Its target is not known.

The protocol was immunoSEQ multiplex PCR, while the TCRdb copy is restricted to in-frame clones and leaves out a portion. The sample lists approximately 30,000 clones; about 93% were seen once. The time point here: week 47, end of study. Vaccinated patients received 300 ug of mutant IDH1 20-mer peptide per dose, with topical imiquimod. Every donor had a new WHO grade 3 or 4 astrocytoma that was IDH1-mutant, with loss of nuclear ATRX. The sequence was collected from a middle-aged woman with glioma. The chain employs TRBV30 and TRBJ1-4; D gene uncertain. Material: PBMCs, obtained from a glioma patient whose treatment included an IDH1 peptide vaccine. CDR3 residues: CAWTLGAGIEEKLFF. CDR3 coding DNA: TGTGCCTGGACCCTGGGCGCAGGCATCGAGGAAAAACTGTTTTTT.